This entry concerns a single TCR beta chain. Its specificity is unknown. The record originates from a study of T cell responses to AZD1222 COVID-19 vaccine. Broader study findings: Two AZD1222 doses significantly raised spike-specific TCR breadth and depth over controls.

Assay used: immunoSEQ multiplex PCR; TCRdb lists only in-frame clones, some missing. This sample has 150,000 to 200,000 clones, with roughly 88% found just once. Here the sequenced sample was peripheral blood, taken 28 days after the second AZD1222 dose. The sequence came from an adult who received the AZD1222 COVID-19 vaccine.

CDR3 DNA sequence: TGTGCCAGTAGTAACCCGGGGGGAACTAATGAAAAACTGTTTTTT. Protein product: CASSNPGGTNEKLFF. V and J are TRBV19 and TRBJ1-4; TRBD1 might be the D (5 bases). V was cut by 4 bases and J by 1 base, with 10 bases left in between. Per germline, CDR1 LNHDA and CDR2 SQIVND (reference sequence). The CDR3 sequence is 15 residues long.